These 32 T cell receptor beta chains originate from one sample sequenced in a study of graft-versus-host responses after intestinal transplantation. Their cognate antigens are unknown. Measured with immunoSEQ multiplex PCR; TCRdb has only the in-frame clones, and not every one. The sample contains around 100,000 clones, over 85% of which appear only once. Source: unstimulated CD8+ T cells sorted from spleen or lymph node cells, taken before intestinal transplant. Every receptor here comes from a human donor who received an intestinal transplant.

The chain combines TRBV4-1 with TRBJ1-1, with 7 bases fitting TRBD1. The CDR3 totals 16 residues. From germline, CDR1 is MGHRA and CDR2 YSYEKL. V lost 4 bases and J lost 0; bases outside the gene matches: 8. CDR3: CASSLRQGNMNTEAFF. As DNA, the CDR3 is TGCGCCAGCAGCCTACGACAGGGAAATATGAACACTGAAGCTTTCTTT.

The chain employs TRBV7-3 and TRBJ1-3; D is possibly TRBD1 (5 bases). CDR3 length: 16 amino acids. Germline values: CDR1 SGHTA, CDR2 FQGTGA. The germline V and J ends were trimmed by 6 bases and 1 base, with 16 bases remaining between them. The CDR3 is CASRSGGGWSGNTIYF. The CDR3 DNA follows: TGTGCCAGCAGATCTGGGGGGGGTTGGTCTGGAAACACCATATATTTT.

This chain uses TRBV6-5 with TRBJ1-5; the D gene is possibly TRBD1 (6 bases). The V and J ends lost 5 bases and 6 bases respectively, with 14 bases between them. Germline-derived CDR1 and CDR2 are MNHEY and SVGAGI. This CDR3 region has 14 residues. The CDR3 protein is CASSEVQGGQPQHF. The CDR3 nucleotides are TGTGCCAGCAGTGAAGTACAGGGAGGTCAGCCCCAGCATTTT.

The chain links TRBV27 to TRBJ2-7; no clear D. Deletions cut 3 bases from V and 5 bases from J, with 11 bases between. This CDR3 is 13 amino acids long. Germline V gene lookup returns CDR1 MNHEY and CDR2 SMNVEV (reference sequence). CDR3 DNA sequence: TGTGCCAGCAGTTTTTCGATGATTAACGAGCAGTACTTC. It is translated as CASSFSMINEQYF.

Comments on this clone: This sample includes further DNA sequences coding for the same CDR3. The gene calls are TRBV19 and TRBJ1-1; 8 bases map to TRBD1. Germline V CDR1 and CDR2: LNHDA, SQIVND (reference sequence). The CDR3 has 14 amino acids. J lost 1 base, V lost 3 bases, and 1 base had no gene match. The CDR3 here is CASSIGQGNTEAFF. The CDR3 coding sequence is TGTGCCAGTAGTATCGGACAGGGGAACACTGAAGCTTTCTTT.

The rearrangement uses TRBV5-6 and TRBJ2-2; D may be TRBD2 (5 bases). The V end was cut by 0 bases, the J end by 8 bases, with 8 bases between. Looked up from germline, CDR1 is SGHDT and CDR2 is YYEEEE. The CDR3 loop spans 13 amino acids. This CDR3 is CASSLGGNGELFF. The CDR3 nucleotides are TGTGCCAGCAGCTTGGGAGGGAATGGGGAGCTGTTTTTT.

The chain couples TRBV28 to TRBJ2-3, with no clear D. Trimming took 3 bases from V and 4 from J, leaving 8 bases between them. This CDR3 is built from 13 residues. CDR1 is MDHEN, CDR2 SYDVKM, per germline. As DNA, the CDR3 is TGTGCCAGCAGTTTGCACCGGGCAGATACGCAGTATTTT. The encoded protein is CASSLHRADTQYF.

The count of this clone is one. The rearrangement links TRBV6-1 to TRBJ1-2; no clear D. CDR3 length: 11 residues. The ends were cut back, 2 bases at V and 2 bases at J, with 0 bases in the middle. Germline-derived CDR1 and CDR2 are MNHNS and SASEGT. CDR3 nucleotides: TGTGCCAGCAGTGAAAACTATGGCTACACCTTC. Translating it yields CASSENYGYTF.

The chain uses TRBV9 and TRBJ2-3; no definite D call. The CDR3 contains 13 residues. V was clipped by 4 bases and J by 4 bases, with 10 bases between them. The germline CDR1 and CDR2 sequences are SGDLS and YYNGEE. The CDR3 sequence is CASSPTFADTQYF. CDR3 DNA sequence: TGTGCCAGCAGCCCCACTTTTGCAGATACGCAGTATTTT. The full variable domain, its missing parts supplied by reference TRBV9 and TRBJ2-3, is DSGVTQTPKHLITATGQRVTLRCSPRSGDLSVYWYQQSLDQGLQFLIQYYNGEERAKGNILERFSAQQFPDLHSELNLSSLELGDSALYFCASSPTFADTQYFGPGTRLTVL.

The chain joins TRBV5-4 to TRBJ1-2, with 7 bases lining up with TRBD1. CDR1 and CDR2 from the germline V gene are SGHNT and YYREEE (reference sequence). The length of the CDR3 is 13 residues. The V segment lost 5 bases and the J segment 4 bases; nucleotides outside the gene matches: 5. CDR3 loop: CASRGTDPYGYTF. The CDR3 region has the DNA TGTGCCAGCAGAGGGACAGACCCCTATGGCTACACCTTC.

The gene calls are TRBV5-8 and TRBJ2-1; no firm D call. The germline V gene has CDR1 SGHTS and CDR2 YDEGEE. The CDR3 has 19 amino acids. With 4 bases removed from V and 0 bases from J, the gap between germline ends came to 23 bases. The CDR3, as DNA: TGTGCCAGCAGCGGTACGGGTCCCCGTTTTCTCCGCTCCTACAATGAGCAGTTCTTC. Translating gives CASSGTGPRFLRSYNEQFF.

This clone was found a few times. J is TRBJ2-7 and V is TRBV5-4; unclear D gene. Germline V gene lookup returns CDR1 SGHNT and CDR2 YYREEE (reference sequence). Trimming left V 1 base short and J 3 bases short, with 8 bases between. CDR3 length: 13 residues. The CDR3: CASSLSRSYEQYF. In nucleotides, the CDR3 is TGTGCCAGCAGCTTGAGCAGGAGCTACGAGCAGTACTTC.

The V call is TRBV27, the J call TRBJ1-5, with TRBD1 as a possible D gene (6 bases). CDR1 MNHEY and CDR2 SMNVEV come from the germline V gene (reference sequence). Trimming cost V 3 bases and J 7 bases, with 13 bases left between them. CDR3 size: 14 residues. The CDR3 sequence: CASSFGGSGQPQHF. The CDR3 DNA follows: TGTGCCAGCAGTTTCGGGGGCAGCGGACAGCCCCAGCATTTT.

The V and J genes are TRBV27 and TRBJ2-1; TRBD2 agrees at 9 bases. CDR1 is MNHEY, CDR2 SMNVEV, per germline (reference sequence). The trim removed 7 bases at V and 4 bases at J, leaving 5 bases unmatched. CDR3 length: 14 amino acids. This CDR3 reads CASNSGGAYNEQFF. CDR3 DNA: TGTGCCAGCAATAGCGGGGGCGCTTACAATGAGCAGTTCTTC.

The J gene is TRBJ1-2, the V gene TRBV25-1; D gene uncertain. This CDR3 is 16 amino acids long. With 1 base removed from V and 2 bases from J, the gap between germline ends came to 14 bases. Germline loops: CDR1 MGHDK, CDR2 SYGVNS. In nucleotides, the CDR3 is TGTGCCAGCAGTGAATCTCTTGGGGTCTGGAACTATGGCTACACCTTC. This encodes CASSESLGVWNYGYTF.

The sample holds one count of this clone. The DNA for the CDR3 is TGCGCCAGCAATCAGGGGGAGGGTGGCTCTGAAGCTTTCTTT. This sequence encodes CASNQGEGGSEAFF. The chain recombines TRBV10-1 with TRBJ1-1; TRBD1 aligns across 7 bases. The CDR3 has 14 amino acids. The ends lost 7 bases at V and 6 bases at J; junction bases unmatched: 11. Germline CDR1 and CDR2: WNHNN and SYGVQD (reference sequence).

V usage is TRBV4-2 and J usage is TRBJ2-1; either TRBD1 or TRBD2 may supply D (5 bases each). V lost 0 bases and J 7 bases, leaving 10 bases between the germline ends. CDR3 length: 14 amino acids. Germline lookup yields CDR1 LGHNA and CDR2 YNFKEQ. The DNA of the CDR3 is TGTGCCAGCAGCCAAGATGGCAGGGAGAATGAGCAGTTCTTC. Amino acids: CASSQDGRENEQFF.

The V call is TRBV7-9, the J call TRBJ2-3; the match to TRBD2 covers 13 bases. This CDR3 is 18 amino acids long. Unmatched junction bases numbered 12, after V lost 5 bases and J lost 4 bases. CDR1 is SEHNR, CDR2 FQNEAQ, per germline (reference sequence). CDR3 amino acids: CASSPQLAGGPLADTQYF. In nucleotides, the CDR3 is TGTGCCAGCAGCCCCCAACTAGCGGGGGGGCCTTTGGCAGATACGCAGTATTTT.

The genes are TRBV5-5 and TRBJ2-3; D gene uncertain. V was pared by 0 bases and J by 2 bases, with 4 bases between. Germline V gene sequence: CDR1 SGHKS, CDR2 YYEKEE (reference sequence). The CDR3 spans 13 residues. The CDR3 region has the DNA TGTGCCAGCAGCTTGGTTGTCACAGATACGCAGTATTTT. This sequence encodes CASSLVVTDTQYF.

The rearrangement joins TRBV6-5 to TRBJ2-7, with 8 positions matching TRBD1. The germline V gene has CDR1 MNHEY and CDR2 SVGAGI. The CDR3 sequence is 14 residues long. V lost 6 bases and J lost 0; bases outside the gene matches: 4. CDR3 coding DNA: TGTGCCAGCAGCCCCGACAGGGGCTCCTACGAGCAGTACTTC. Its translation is CASSPDRGSYEQYF.

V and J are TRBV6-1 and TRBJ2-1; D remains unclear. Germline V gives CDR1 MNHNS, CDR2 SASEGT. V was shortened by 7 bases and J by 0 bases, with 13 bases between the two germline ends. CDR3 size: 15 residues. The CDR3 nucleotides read TGTGCCAGCATCCTAAGGGCAAGCTCCTACAATGAGCAGTTCTTC. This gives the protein CASILRASSYNEQFF.

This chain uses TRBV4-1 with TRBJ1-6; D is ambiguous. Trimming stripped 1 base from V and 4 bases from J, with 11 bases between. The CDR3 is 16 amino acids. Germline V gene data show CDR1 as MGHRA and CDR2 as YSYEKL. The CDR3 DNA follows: TGCGCCAGCAGCCAAGCACCGGACGGATATAATTCACCCCTCCACTTT. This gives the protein CASSQAPDGYNSPLHF.

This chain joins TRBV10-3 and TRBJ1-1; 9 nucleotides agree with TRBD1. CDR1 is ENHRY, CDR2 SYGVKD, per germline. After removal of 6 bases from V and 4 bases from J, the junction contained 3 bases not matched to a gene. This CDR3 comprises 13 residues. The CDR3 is CAISVDRGTEAFF. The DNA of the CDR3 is TGTGCCATCAGCGTGGACAGGGGCACTGAAGCTTTCTTT.

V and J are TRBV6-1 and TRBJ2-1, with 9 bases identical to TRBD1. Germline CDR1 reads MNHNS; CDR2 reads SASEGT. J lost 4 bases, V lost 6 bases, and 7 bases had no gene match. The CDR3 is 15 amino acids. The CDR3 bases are TGTGCCAGCAGCATGGGACAGGGAACGTACAATGAGCAGTTCTTC. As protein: CASSMGQGTYNEQFF.

The DNA for the CDR3 is TGTGCCAGCAGCTTATCGGACGTTAGCTCCTACGAGCAGTACTTC. Protein sequence: CASSLSDVSSYEQYF. The rearrangement links TRBV7-6 to TRBJ2-7; D unresolved. The CDR3 extends over 15 amino acids. The germline V and J ends were trimmed by 2 bases and 0 bases, with 11 bases remaining between them. CDR1 and CDR2 (germline): SGHVS, FNYEAQ.

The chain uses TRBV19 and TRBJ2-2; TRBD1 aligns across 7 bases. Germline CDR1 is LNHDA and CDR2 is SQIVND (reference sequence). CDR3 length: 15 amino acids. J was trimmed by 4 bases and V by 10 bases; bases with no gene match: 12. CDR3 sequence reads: CAIGASTGVTGELFF. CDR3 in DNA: TGTGCCATAGGGGCGAGTACAGGGGTCACCGGGGAGCTGTTTTTT.

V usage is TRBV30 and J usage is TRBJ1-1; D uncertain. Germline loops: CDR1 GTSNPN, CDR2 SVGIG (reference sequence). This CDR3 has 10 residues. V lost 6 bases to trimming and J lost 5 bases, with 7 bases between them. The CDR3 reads CACLETEAFF. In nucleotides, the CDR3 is TGTGCCTGTTTGGAGACTGAAGCTTTCTTT.

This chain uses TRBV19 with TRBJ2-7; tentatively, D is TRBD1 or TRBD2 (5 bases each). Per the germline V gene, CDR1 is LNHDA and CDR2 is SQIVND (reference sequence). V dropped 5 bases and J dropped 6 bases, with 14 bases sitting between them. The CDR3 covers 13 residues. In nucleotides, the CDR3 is TGTGCCAGTAGTCCCGGGACCAACGCCGAGCAGTACTTC. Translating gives CASSPGTNAEQYF.

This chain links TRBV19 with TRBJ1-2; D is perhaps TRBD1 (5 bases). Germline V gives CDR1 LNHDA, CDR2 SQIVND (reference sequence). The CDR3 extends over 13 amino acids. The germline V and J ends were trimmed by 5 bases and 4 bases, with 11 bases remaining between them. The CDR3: CASSEGYSYGYTF. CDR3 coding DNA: TGTGCCAGTAGTGAGGGGTACAGCTATGGCTACACCTTC.

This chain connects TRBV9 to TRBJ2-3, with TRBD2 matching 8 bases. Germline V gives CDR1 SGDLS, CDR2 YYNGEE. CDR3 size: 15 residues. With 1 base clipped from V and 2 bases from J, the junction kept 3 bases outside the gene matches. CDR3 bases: TGTGCCAGCAGCGTAAGCGGGGGTCCCACAGATACGCAGTATTTT. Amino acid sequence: CASSVSGGPTDTQYF.

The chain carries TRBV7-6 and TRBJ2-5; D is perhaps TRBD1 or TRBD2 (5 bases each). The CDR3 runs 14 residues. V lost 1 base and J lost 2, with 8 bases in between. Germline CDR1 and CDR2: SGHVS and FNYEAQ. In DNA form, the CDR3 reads TGTGCCAGCAGCTTAGTGGGGGAACAAGAGACCCAGTACTTC. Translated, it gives CASSLVGEQETQYF.

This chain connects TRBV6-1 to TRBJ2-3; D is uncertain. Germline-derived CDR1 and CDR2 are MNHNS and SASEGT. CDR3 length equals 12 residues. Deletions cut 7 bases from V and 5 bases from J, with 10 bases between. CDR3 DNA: TGTGCCAGCATTACCCGTCGAGATACGCAGTATTTT. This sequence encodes CASITRRDTQYF.